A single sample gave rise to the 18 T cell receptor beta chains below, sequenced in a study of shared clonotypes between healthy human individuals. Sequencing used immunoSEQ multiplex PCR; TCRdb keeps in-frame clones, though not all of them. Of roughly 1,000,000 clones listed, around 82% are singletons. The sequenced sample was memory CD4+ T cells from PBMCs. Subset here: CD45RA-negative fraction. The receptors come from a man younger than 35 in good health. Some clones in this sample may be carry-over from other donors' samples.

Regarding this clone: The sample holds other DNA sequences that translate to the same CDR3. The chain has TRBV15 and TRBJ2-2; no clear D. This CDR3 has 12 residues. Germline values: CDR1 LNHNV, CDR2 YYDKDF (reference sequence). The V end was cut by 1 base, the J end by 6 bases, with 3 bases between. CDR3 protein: CATSRVPGELFF. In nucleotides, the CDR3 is TGTGCCACCAGCAGAGTACCCGGGGAGCTGTTTTTT.

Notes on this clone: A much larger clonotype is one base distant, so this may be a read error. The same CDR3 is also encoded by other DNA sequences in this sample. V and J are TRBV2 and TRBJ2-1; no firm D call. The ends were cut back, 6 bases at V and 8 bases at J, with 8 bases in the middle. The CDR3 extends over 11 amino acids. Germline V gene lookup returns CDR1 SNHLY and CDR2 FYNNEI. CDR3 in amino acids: CASSPFDEQFF. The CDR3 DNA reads TGTGCCAGCAGCCCGTTTGATGAGCAGTTCTTC.

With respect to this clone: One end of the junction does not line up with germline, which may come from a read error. In DNA form, the CDR3 reads TGTGCCAGCAGCTTTGATCGGGCTGAAGCTTCCTTT. As protein: CASSFDRAEASF. The rearrangement uses TRBV11-1 and TRBJ1-1; D is ambiguous. The CDR3 has 12 amino acids. Looked up from germline, CDR1 is SGHAT and CDR2 is FQDESV (reference sequence).

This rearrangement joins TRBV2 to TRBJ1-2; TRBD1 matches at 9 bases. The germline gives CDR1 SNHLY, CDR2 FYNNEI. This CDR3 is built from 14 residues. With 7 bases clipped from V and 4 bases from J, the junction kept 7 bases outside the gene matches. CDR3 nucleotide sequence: TGTGCCAGCACTTCCGGGACAGGGAGCTATGGCTACACCTTC. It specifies CASTSGTGSYGYTF.

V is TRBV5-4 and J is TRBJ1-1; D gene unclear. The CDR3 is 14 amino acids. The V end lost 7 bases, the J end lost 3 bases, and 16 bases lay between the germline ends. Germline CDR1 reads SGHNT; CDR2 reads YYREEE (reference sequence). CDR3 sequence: CASQRNSADTEAFF. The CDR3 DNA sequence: TGTGCCAGCCAACGCAACTCCGCGGACACTGAAGCTTTCTTT. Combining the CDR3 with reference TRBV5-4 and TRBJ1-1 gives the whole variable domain ETGVTQSPTHLIKTRGQQVTLRCSSQSGHNTVSWYQQALGQGPQFIFQYYREEENGRGNFPPRFSGLQFPNYSSELNVNALELDDSALYLCASQRNSADTEAFFGQGTRLTVV.

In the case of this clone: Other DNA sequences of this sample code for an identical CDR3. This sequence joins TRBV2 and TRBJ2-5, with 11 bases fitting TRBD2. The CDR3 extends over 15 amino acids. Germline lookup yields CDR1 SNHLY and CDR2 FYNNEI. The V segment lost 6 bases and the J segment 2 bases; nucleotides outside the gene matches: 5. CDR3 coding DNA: TGTGCCAGCAGAGCCGGGACTAGCGGTCAAGAGACCCAGTACTTC. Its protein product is CASRAGTSGQETQYF.

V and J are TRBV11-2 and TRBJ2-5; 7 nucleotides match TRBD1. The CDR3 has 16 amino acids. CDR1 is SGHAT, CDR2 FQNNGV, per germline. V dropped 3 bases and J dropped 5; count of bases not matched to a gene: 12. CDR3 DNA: TGTGCCAGCAGCTTTCGGTCCAGGGGGACAGACGAGACCCAGTACTTC. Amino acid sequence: CASSFRSRGTDETQYF.

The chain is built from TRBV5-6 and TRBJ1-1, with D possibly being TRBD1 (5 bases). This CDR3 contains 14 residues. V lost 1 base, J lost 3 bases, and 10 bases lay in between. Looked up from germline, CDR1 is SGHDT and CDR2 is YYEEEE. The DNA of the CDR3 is TGTGCCAGCAGCTTGCACCTCAGGGACACTGAAGCTTTCTTT. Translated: CASSLHLRDTEAFF.

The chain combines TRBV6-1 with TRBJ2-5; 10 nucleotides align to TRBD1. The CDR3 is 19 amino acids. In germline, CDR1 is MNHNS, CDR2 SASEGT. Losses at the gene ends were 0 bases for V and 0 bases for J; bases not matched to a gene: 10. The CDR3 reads CASSEARDRGPLDQETQYF. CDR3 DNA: TGTGCCAGCAGTGAAGCGCGGGACAGGGGTCCCCTGGACCAAGAGACCCAGTACTTC.

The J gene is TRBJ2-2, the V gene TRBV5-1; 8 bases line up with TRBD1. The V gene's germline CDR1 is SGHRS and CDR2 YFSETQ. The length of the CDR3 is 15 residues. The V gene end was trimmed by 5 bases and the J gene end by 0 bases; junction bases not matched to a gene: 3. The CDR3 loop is CASRGDRTNTGELFF. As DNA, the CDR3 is TGCGCCAGCAGGGGGGACAGGACGAACACCGGGGAGCTGTTTTTT.

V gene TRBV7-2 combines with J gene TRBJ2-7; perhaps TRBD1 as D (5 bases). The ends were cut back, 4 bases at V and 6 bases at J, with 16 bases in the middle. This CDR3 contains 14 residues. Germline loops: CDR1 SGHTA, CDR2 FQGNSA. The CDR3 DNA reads TGTGCCAGCAGCTCCGTGTCATGGGGCTCCGAGCAGTACTTC. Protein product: CASSSVSWGSEQYF. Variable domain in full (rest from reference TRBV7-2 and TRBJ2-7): GAGVSQSPSNKVTEKGKDVELRCDPISGHTALYWYRQSLGQGLEFLIYFQGNSAPDKSGLPSDRFSAERTGGSVSTLTIQRTQQEDSAVYLCASSSVSWGSEQYFGPGTRLTVT.

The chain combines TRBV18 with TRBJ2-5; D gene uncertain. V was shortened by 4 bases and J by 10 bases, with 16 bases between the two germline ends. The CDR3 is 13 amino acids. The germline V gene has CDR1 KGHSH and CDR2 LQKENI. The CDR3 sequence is CASSQAILGDQYF. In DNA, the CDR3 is TGTGCCAGCTCACAAGCCATCCTTGGGGACCAGTACTTC. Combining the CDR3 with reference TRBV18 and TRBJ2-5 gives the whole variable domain NAGVMQNPRHLVRRRGQEARLRCSPMKGHSHVYWYRQLPEEGLKFMVYLQKENIIDESGMPKERFSAEFPKEGPSILRIQQVVRGDSAAYFCASSQAILGDQYFGPGTRLLVL.

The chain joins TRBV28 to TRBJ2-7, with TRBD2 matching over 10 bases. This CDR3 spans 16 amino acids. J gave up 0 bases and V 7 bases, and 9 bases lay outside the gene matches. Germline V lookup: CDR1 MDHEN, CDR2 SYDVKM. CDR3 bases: TGTGCCAGCACCACCAGGACTAGCGGAGTCTCCTACGAGCAGTACTTC. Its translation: CASTTRTSGVSYEQYF.

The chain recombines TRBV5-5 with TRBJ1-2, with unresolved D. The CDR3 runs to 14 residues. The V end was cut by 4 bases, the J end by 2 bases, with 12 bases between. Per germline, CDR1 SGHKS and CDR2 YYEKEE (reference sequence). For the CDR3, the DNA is TGTGCCAGCAGCCGCATCTGGGGAAACTATGGCTACACCTTC. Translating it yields CASSRIWGNYGYTF.

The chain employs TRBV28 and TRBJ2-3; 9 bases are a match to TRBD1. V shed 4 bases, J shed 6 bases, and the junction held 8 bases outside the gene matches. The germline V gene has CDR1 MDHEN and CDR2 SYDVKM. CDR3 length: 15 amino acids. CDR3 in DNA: TGTGCCAGCAGTTCCCATCGGACAGGGGTTGATACGCAGTATTTT. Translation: CASSSHRTGVDTQYF.

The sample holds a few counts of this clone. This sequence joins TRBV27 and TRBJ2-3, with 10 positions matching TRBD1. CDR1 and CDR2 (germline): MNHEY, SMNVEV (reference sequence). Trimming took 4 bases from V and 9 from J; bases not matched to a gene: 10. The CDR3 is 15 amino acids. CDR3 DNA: TGTGCCAGCAGTTGGGGACAGGGGAGACCAGGGACGCAGTATTTT. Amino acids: CASSWGQGRPGTQYF.

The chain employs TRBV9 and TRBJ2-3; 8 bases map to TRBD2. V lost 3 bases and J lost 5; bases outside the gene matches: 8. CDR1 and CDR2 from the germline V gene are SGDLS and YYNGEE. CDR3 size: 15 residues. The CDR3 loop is CASSAPGLGLDTQYF. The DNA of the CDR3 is TGTGCCAGCAGCGCACCGGGACTAGGGCTAGATACGCAGTATTTT.

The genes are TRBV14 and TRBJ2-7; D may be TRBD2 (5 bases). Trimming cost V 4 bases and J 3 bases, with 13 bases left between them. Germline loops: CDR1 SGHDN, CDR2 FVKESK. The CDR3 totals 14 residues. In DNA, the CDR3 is TGTGCCAGCAGCCTGTCCAGCGGAGGCTACGAGCAGTACTTC. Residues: CASSLSSGGYEQYF.